This T cell receptor beta chain is from a study of blood T cell repertoires in COVID-19. Some clones are missing from TCRdb's copy, which holds only in-frame ones; the method was immunoSEQ multiplex PCR. The table lists under 200,000 clones, around 84% of them singletons, with 0.45% to 0.6% in the top ten. This receptor was taken from a man aged 55 to 69 with COVID-19, enrolled during active disease. Sequenced material: peripheral blood.

The CDR3 here is CASSRQGNTIYF. The CDR3 DNA follows: TGTGCCAGCAGTCGACAGGGTAACACCATATATTTT. The chain links TRBV6-2 or TRBV6-3 to TRBJ1-3; 7 bases match TRBD1. V dropped 5 bases and J dropped 7; count of bases not matched to a gene: 2. This CDR3 is built from 12 residues. Looked up from germline, CDR1 is MNHEY and CDR2 is SVGEGT.